Below, one T cell receptor beta chain is given with its context. The V and J ends lost 2 bases and 8 bases, in that order; junction bases with no gene match: 6. The CDR3 spans 14 residues. The germline gives CDR1 MNHEY, CDR2 SMNVEV (reference sequence). The protocol was immunoSEQ multiplex PCR, while the TCRdb copy is restricted to in-frame clones and leaves out a portion. Of over 200,000 clones listed, approximately 86% are singletons. These data come from a study of blood T cell repertoires in COVID-19. This chain connects TRBV27 to TRBJ2-7; 10 positions agree with TRBD2. Input material: peripheral blood. The source of this sequence is a woman aged 30 to 39 who had recovered from COVID-19. The CDR3 is CASSLGGSGGKQYF. The CDR3 DNA reads as TGTGCCAGCAGTTTAGGGGGTAGCGGGGGGAAGCAGTACTTC.